This is a list of T cell receptor beta chains from one sample in a study of radiation and T cells in renal cell carcinoma. Sequencing was performed with immunoSEQ multiplex PCR; in TCRdb, only in-frame clones are kept and a portion is missing. The data contain around 77,000 clones, less than 90% of them singletons. Source: blood, taken from a patient whose treatment included radiotherapy and nephrectomy. The source of these receptors is a woman in her sixties with renal cell carcinoma. Each CDR3 is given with its conserved first and last residue. The D gene is left open where the match is weak. The size of a clone is reported for some rows only, either as once, few or many, or as a class for expanded clones.

J	V	size	D	CDR3	DNA
TRBJ2-5	TRBV5-1	.	TRBD1	CASSLQGQGAWETQYF	TGCGCCAGCAGCTTACAAGGACAGGGGGCGTGGGAGACCCAGTACTTC
TRBJ1-6	TRBV10-2	.	TRBD1	CASSESRTGSPLHF	TGCGCCAGCAGTGAGTCGAGGACAGGTTCACCCCTCCACTTT
TRBJ1-2	TRBV6-5	few	.	CASSRRGDYGYTF	TGTGCCAGCAGCCGCAGGGGAGACTATGGCTACACCTTC
TRBJ2-7	TRBV10-3	.	.	CAISVLRQGNYEQYF	TGTGCCATCAGTGTGTTGCGGCAGGGCAACTACGAGCAGTACTTC
TRBJ1-1	TRBV5-1	.	TRBD1	CASSLVPGTGHAEAFF	TGCGCCAGCAGCTTGGTGCCCGGGACAGGTCACGCTGAAGCTTTCTTT
TRBJ2-2	TRBV5-5	once	TRBD1	CASSLAGTETGELFF	TGTGCCAGCAGCTTGGCGGGGACAGAGACCGGGGAGCTGTTTTTT
TRBJ1-2	TRBV18	.	.	CASSPMTDSLYGYTF	TGTGCCAGCTCACCAATGACGGACAGTCTTTATGGCTACACCTTC
TRBJ1-2	TRBV20-1	.	.	CSASHLGGYTF	TGCAGTGCTAGTCACCTGGGTGGCTACACCTTC
TRBJ2-1	TRBV10-3	.	TRBD2	CATGLAGVGNEQFF	TGTGCCACCGGACTAGCGGGGGTAGGTAATGAGCAGTTCTTC
TRBJ2-1	TRBV11-2	.	TRBD1	CASRDRGQNEQFF	TGTGCCAGCAGAGACAGGGGGCAAAATGAGCAGTTCTTC
TRBJ1-3	TRBV5-5	.	.	CASSLFLEIGNTIYF	TGTGCCAGCAGCTTATTCCTGGAGATCGGAAACACCATATATTTT
TRBJ2-5	TRBV7-9	once	.	CASSFGSQETQYF	TGTGCCAGCAGCTTTGGCTCTCAAGAGACCCAGTACTTC
TRBJ1-1	TRBV28	once	.	CASRVGWNTEAFF	TGTGCCAGCAGGGTAGGATGGAACACTGAAGCTTTCTTT
TRBJ1-1	TRBV4-1	.	.	CASSLGTGNTEAFF	TGCGCCAGCAGCCTTGGAACAGGGAACACTGAAGCTTTCTTT
TRBJ1-1	TRBV5-1	once	TRBD1	CASSLTRDRSTNTEAFF	TGCGCCAGCAGCTTGACCAGGGACAGATCTACGAACACTGAAGCTTTCTTT
TRBJ2-5	TRBV9	.	TRBD1	CASSARTGEETQYF	TGTGCCAGCAGCGCCCGGACAGGGGAGGAGACCCAGTACTTC
TRBJ1-3	TRBV11-2	.	.	CASSLGGTIYF	TGTGCCAGCAGCTTGGGCGGTACCATATATTTT
TRBJ2-7	TRBV19	.	.	CASSTDASYEQYF	TGTGCCAGTTCCACAGACGCATCCTACGAGCAGTACTTC
TRBJ2-1	TRBV6-5	.	.	CASRRKGEQFF	TGTGCCAGCAGGAGAAAGGGTGAGCAGTTCTTC
TRBJ2-7	TRBV11-1	once	TRBD2	CASSREAGYEQYF	TGTGCCAGCAGCCGGGAAGCGGGATACGAGCAGTACTTC
TRBJ2-3	TRBV14	few	.	CASSQGGTDTQYF	TGTGCCAGCAGCCAAGGGGGTACAGATACGCAGTATTTT
TRBJ1-2	TRBV30	.	.	CAWSVGPGRGGYTF	TGTGCCTGGAGTGTCGGCCCAGGGAGAGGAGGCTACACCTTC
TRBJ2-7	TRBV7-3	.	.	CASSSTRGPYEQYF	TGTGCCAGCAGCTCCACCAGGGGTCCCTACGAGCAGTACTTC
TRBJ1-2	TRBV10-3	.	.	CAISLGDSSSWGYTF	TGTGCCATCAGCCTCGGCGACAGTTCATCCTGGGGCTACACCTTC
TRBJ1-2	TRBV28	once	.	CASSSGRLYGYTF	TGTGCCAGCAGTTCGGGACGGTTATATGGCTACACCTTC